The source of this T cell receptor (beta chain) is a study of blood T cell repertoires in COVID-19. In the study overall: COVID-19 samples collected from the United States, Italy and Spain covered acute and convalescent phases. Sample material is recorded as cDNA or gDNA derived from T cells, B-cell-depleted T cells, or PBMCs.

Study processing details: Quantification of nucleated cells was approximated via reference gene primer amplification. The table came from immunoSEQ multiplex PCR; TCRdb's copy has only in-frame clones and leaves some out. V and J calls and clone size are as listed in that table; D and trimming were resolved from the DNA. Of roughly 260,000 clones in the sample, more than 75% were seen once. There are 16 residues in the CDR3. Germline assignment: CDR1 ENHRY and CDR2 SYGVKD. Germline trimming cut 10 bases from V and 1 base from J; bases unmatched to any gene: 13. Material: peripheral blood. The receptor was derived from a woman in her 50s with acute or convalescent COVID-19. The chain joins TRBV10-3 to TRBJ1-3; 7 positions match TRBD1. In DNA, the CDR3 is TGTGCCACCGAGGCCCGACAGGGCCGATCTGGAAACACCATATATTTT. This gives the protein CATEARQGRSGNTIYF.